The rows below give T cell receptor beta chains drawn from one sample of a study of OX40 agonist ivuxolimab in advanced cancers. The repertoire was sequenced with immunoSEQ multiplex PCR; TCRdb's copy has only in-frame clones and lacks some. The sample gives about 48,000 clones, 83% of which show up once; roughly 1.2% is in the top ten. Here the sequenced sample was CD4+ or CD8+ T cells sorted from blood, taken in a trial of the OX40 agonist ivuxolimab. Every receptor here comes from an adult with an advanced solid tumor such as melanoma, head and neck, liver or kidney cancer. Both conserved end residues are part of each CDR3. A D gene is named only where the DNA matches it firmly. Rows give clone size only sometimes, using once, few, many, or a class for an expanded clone.

J	D	V	size	DNA	CDR3
TRBJ2-3	.	TRBV14	.	TGTGCCAGCAGCCAAGTGTCTGATACGCAGTATTTT	CASSQVSDTQYF
TRBJ1-4	.	TRBV5-8	.	TGTGCCAGCAGCTTGGGGGTCGCAACTAATGAAAAACTGTTTTTT	CASSLGVATNEKLFF
TRBJ2-2	TRBD1	TRBV4-1	.	TGCGCCAGCAGCCTCCGGACAGGACTTACCGGGGAGCTGTTTTTT	CASSLRTGLTGELFF
TRBJ1-2	.	TRBV6-5	.	TGTGCCAGCAGTTACTCTCTGATCTATGGCTACACCTTC	CASSYSLIYGYTF
TRBJ2-7	TRBD1	TRBV10-3	few	TGTGCCACCTCGGACAGGGTCTCCTACGAGCAGTACTTC	CATSDRVSYEQYF
TRBJ2-7	.	TRBV6-7	few	TGTGCCAGCAGTTTGGACGGTTGGTACGAGCAGTACTTC	CASSLDGWYEQYF
TRBJ2-5	.	TRBV7-2	.	TGTGCCAGCAGCCCGACCGGGACTCCTACCCCCCAGTACTTC	CASSPTGTPTPQYF
TRBJ2-2	TRBD1	TRBV6-4	medium-sized	TGTGCCAGCAGCGCCATCTCGGGACAGGGGACCGGGGAGCTGTTTTTT	CASSAISGQGTGELFF
TRBJ1-5	.	TRBV7-6	.	TGTGCCAGCAGCACGGGACATAATAGCAATCAGCCCCAGCATTTT	CASSTGHNSNQPQHF
TRBJ2-7	.	TRBV18	.	TGTGCCAGCTCACCGGGGGCTAGCGAGACCTACGAGCAGTACTTC	CASSPGASETYEQYF
TRBJ2-5	TRBD1	TRBV7-9	.	TGTGCCAGCAGCCAGGGACAGGGGAAAGAGACCCAGTACTTC	CASSQGQGKETQYF
TRBJ2-3	TRBD2	TRBV10-1	.	TGCGCCAGCAGTGAGTCGACTGCGGGGGGAAAGACAGATACGCAGTATTTT	CASSESTAGGKTDTQYF
TRBJ2-7	.	TRBV30	.	TGTGCCTGGAGTGCGGGAGACAGGTCCATACGATACTTC	CAWSAGDRSIRYF
TRBJ1-1	.	TRBV21-1	.	TGTGCCAGCAGCTCAAAGGTGGTAACACCCTCAGCTTTCTTT	CASSSKVVTPSAFF
TRBJ1-4	.	TRBV7-7	few	TGTGCTAGCAGCCAGGGCCTAAAGGAAAAACTGTTTTTT	CASSQGLKEKLFF
TRBJ2-5	TRBD2	TRBV5-5	.	TGTGCCAGCAGCCGGGGAGGGGAGACCCAGTACTTC	CASSRGGETQYF
TRBJ2-5	.	TRBV7-8	.	TGTGCCAGCAGCTTAGCGGGGGCCTCTGGGGAGACCCAGTACTTC	CASSLAGASGETQYF
TRBJ1-2	TRBD1	TRBV5-4	.	TGTGCCAGCAGCGACGACAGGGGCTCCTATGGCTACACCTTC	CASSDDRGSYGYTF
TRBJ2-1	TRBD2	TRBV10-2	.	TGCGCCAGCGGACTAGCGGGGGGGTCTAATGAGCAGTTCTTC	CASGLAGGSNEQFF
TRBJ1-1	.	TRBV9	.	TGTGCCAGCAGCGTAGTCTCCGGGGGGGACACTGAAGCTTTCTTT	CASSVVSGGDTEAFF
TRBJ2-2	.	TRBV5-4	.	TGTGCCAGCAGCTTGGCCGGGAGTTCCAGGGAGCTGTTTTTT	CASSLAGSSRELFF
TRBJ2-7	.	TRBV5-4	.	TGTGCCAGCAGCTTGGACAGCAAGTCCTCCTACGAGCAGTACTTC	CASSLDSKSSYEQYF
TRBJ2-7	.	TRBV7-2	.	TGTGCCAGCAGCTTAACGTGGCAGGGGCGCGAGCAGTACTTC	CASSLTWQGREQYF
TRBJ2-2	TRBD1	TRBV5-4	.	TGTGCCAGCAGCTCCCGGACAGGGTACACCGGGGAGCTGTTTTTT	CASSSRTGYTGELFF
TRBJ2-2	.	TRBV6-5	.	TGTGCCAGCAGTCCTTCGGAGGGAGTCGGGGAGCTGTTTTTT	CASSPSEGVGELFF
TRBJ1-4	.	TRBV2	.	TGTGCCAGCAGAGAGACGACCCAAGATGTTGAAAAACTGTTTTTT	CASRETTQDVEKLFF
TRBJ2-5	.	TRBV7-2	few	TGTGCCAGCAGCTCCCGGACAGTCTCCGAGACCCAGTACTTC	CASSSRTVSETQYF
TRBJ1-2	.	TRBV19	.	TGTGCCAGTAGTGTACAGGGTTTTGGCTACACCTTC	CASSVQGFGYTF
TRBJ2-3	TRBD1	TRBV4-1	.	TGCGCCAGCAGCCAAGTGAACAGGATTGTGGGGACAGGGTCCCGGGATACGCAGTATTTT	CASSQVNRIVGTGSRDTQYF
TRBJ2-3	TRBD2	TRBV9	.	TGTGCCAGCAGCCCGGGACTAGCGACAGATACGCAGTATTTT	CASSPGLATDTQYF
TRBJ2-3	.	TRBV5-4	.	TGTGCCAGCAGCTTGGCCGCGGGAACAGATACGCAGTATTTT	CASSLAAGTDTQYF
TRBJ2-1	.	TRBV7-2	.	TGTGCCAGCAACCAAGGACGGAACAATGAGCAGTTCTTC	CASNQGRNNEQFF
TRBJ2-5	.	TRBV6-1	.	TGTGCCAGCAGTGAAGTCTCGGTCAGGGGGGGGACCCAGTACTTC	CASSEVSVRGGTQYF
TRBJ1-1	.	TRBV19	.	TGTGCCAGTCGGGACCGGGGATCAGGGGCGACTGAAGCTTTCTTT	CASRDRGSGATEAFF
TRBJ1-4	.	TRBV5-1	.	TGCGCCAGCAGCCGGAGACAGGAGTCGAATGAAAAACTGTTTTTT	CASSRRQESNEKLFF
TRBJ2-3	TRBD1	TRBV5-1	.	TGCGCCAGCAGCTTTACCCCCATCGGGACAGGGGGCGATACGCAGTATTTT	CASSFTPIGTGGDTQYF
TRBJ1-2	TRBD1	TRBV6-1	few	TGTGCCAGCAGTGAGGGGGGGACAGTCGGCTATGGCTACACCTTC	CASSEGGTVGYGYTF
TRBJ2-5	TRBD1	TRBV5-1	.	TGCGCCAGCAGGATCCTACAGGGGGGCAGAGAGACCCAGTACTTC	CASRILQGGRETQYF
TRBJ2-1	TRBD2	TRBV7-2	.	TGTGCCAGCAGCTCCTCTAGCGGGGGGGCCGGTTACAATGAGCAGTTCTTC	CASSSSSGGAGYNEQFF
TRBJ2-7	TRBD2	TRBV6-1	.	TGTGCCAGCAGTGGCCCGGGACTAGCGGGGTACGAGCAGTACTTC	CASSGPGLAGYEQYF
TRBJ1-2	TRBD1	TRBV29-1	.	TGCAGCGTAGATCGGACAGGGGTGGGCTATGGCTACACCTTC	CSVDRTGVGYGYTF
TRBJ2-7	.	TRBV7-2	.	TGTGCCAGCAGCTTCCAGACAGCCTACGAGCAGTACTTC	CASSFQTAYEQYF
TRBJ1-3	.	TRBV9	.	TGTGCCAGCAGCGTAGATCCAGGCTCTGGAAACACCATATATTTT	CASSVDPGSGNTIYF
TRBJ1-1	TRBD1	TRBV29-1	few	TGCAGCGTTGAGGTTACAGGGGGCACTGAAGCTTTCTTT	CSVEVTGGTEAFF
TRBJ1-1	.	TRBV5-1	.	TGCGCCAGCAGCTTTGCCCTAACCGGGGACACTGAAGCTTTCTTT	CASSFALTGDTEAFF
TRBJ2-7	.	TRBV19	.	TGTGCCAGTAGTCAAGACAGGTATTCCTACGAGCAGTACTTC	CASSQDRYSYEQYF
TRBJ2-2	TRBD2	TRBV2	few	TGTGCCAGCAGTGGTCGGACTAGCGCGGGGGAGCTGTTTTTT	CASSGRTSAGELFF
TRBJ1-2	.	TRBV6-6	.	TGTGCCAGCACGAACACAAACTATGGCTACACCTTC	CASTNTNYGYTF
TRBJ2-3	.	TRBV5-1	.	TGCGCCAGCAGCTTGGAGGGGGGCACAGATACGCAGTATTTT	CASSLEGGTDTQYF
TRBJ1-4	.	TRBV30	.	TGTGCCTGGAACAGGGATGGGGAAAAACTGTTTTTT	CAWNRDGEKLFF
TRBJ1-5	.	TRBV6-6	.	TGTGCCAGCAGATACCCTCAGGGAGACAATCAGCCCCAGCATTTT	CASRYPQGDNQPQHF
TRBJ2-5	.	TRBV18	.	TGTGCCAGCTCACCTCGGGGTTCTGGCCAAGAGACCCAGTACTTC	CASSPRGSGQETQYF
TRBJ1-2	.	TRBV6-1	once	TGTGCCAGCAGTCCAGGGTATGGCTACACCTTC	CASSPGYGYTF
TRBJ2-5	.	TRBV11-2	.	TGTGCCAGCAGCTTTCAACTGGACTTGCAAGAGACCCAGTACTTC	CASSFQLDLQETQYF